The rows below give T cell receptor beta chains drawn from one sample of a study of blood T cell repertoires in COVID-19. Sequencing used immunoSEQ multiplex PCR; TCRdb keeps in-frame clones, though not all of them. The sample includes around 120,000 clones, around 80% seen only once; the top ten take 20% to 25%. Sequencing was performed on peripheral blood. The receptors stem from a man between 65 and 85 years old with active or convalescent COVID-19. Both conserved end residues are part of each CDR3. Fields, in order: V gene, clone size, D gene, J gene, CDR3 DNA, CDR3 protein. D genes are given only for firm matches. Some rows have no size entry. The others give once, few or many, or a class for an expanded clone.

TRBV19	-	TRBD1	TRBJ1-2	TGTGCCAGTAGTAGGGCGTCAGGGGGAACAAACTATGGCTACACCTTC	CASSRASGGTNYGYTF
TRBV5-1	-	-	TRBJ1-1	TGCGCCAGCAGCTTGGCAACGGGCGGGGGCCGAACTGAAGCTTTCTTT	CASSLATGGGRTEAFF
TRBV10-3	-	TRBD1	TRBJ1-2	TGTGCCATCAGCGTGACAGGGGATGGCTACACCTTC	CAISVTGDGYTF
TRBV6-1	-	-	TRBJ1-5	TGTGCCAGCAGTGATGGGGAGGATCAGCCCCAGCATTTT	CASSDGEDQPQHF
TRBV19	-	TRBD1	TRBJ1-5	TGTGCCAGTAGTACCCATTCAACAGGAAGGGGGCATCAGCCCCAGCATTTT	CASSTHSTGRGHQPQHF
TRBV15	-	TRBD1	TRBJ2-7	TGTGCCACCAGCAGGGCGTCAGGGGGCAGGTCGTACGAGCAGTACTTC	CATSRASGGRSYEQYF
TRBV4-1	-	-	TRBJ1-1	TGCGCCAGCAGCCAAGGGTACGGCCCGGGGGTAGGCACTGAAGCTTTCTTT	CASSQGYGPGVGTEAFF
TRBV4-1	-	TRBD2	TRBJ2-2	TGCGCCAGCAGCCAAGGTTTTAGCGGGAGACGGATCACCGGGGAGCTGTTTTTT	CASSQGFSGRRITGELFF
TRBV11-2	-	TRBD1	TRBJ1-2	TGTGCCAGCAGCCCTCTCTCGACAGGGGGCTATGGCTACACCTTC	CASSPLSTGGYGYTF
TRBV10-3	-	-	TRBJ1-1	TGTGCCATCAGTGAGGTCCGAAGGGGCACTGAAGCTTTCTTT	CAISEVRRGTEAFF
TRBV21-1	few	-	TRBJ1-1	TGTGCCAGGGACAAGAACACTGAAGCTTTCTTT	CARDKNTEAFF
TRBV3-1/TRBV3-2	-	TRBD1	TRBJ1-4	TGTGCCAGCTCCGACAGGGAAGTCCCTGCGACTAATGAAAAACTGTTTTTT	CASSDREVPATNEKLFF
TRBV2	-	TRBD1	TRBJ2-3	TGTGCCAGCAGTCTTGACAGGGCCCCAGATACGCAGTATTTT	CASSLDRAPDTQYF
TRBV19	-	-	TRBJ1-5	TGTGCCAGTAGTATAGATCATGGCAGGGCTAGCAATCAGCCCCAGCATTTT	CASSIDHGRASNQPQHF
TRBV5-1	-	TRBD1	TRBJ1-2	TGCGCCAGCAGCGAAAACAGGGGAGCGAGCTATGGCTACACCTTC	CASSENRGASYGYTF
TRBV19	many	-	TRBJ1-3	TGTGCCAGTAGTACCGGACAGCCCAACACCATATATTTT	CASSTGQPNTIYF
TRBV6-5	-	-	TRBJ2-3	TGTGCCAGCATTGGGGGACTTCTCCTCACAGATACGCAGTATTTT	CASIGGLLLTDTQYF
TRBV10-2	once	TRBD2	TRBJ2-3	TGCGCCAGCAGTGAGCCTAGCGGGAGGGCCGATACGCAGTATTTT	CASSEPSGRADTQYF
TRBV20-1	-	-	TRBJ1-4	TGCAGTGCTAGTCAGGGTAGGGATGAAAAACTGTTTTTT	CSASQGRDEKLFF
TRBV21-1	-	-	TRBJ1-2	TGTGCCAGCAGCAGCATACAGGGGGACGGGAACGGCTACACCTTC	CASSSIQGDGNGYTF
TRBV19	-	TRBD1	TRBJ1-5	TGTGCCAGTAAGGGACAGGGGGAAAGCAATCAGCCCCAGCATTTT	CASKGQGESNQPQHF
TRBV30	once	-	TRBJ1-2	TGTGCCTGGAGTGGAGACAGCAACTATGGCTACACCTTC	CAWSGDSNYGYTF
TRBV7-6	-	-	TRBJ2-1	TGTGCCAGCAGCTTAGCCGCGACCAGGCAGCTCTCCTACAATGAGCAGTTCTTC	CASSLAATRQLSYNEQFF
TRBV6-5	-	-	TRBJ1-2	TGTGCCAGCATCCCGACAGATAACTATGGCTACACCTTC	CASIPTDNYGYTF
TRBV7-8	-	TRBD1	TRBJ2-5	TGTGCCAGCAGCTTAGGGGACAGGGCCCAATGGACCCAGTACTTC	CASSLGDRAQWTQYF
TRBV18	-	-	TRBJ1-6	TGTGCCAGCTCACCAAGCGGGGAAAACTCACCCCTCCACTTT	CASSPSGENSPLHF
TRBV6-2/TRBV6-3	once	TRBD2	TRBJ2-7	TGTGCCAGCAGTTACCCGACTAGCGGGAGGGCCTTAGCCTACGAGCAGTACTTC	CASSYPTSGRALAYEQYF
TRBV4-1	-	-	TRBJ2-3	TGCGCCAGCAGCTTGACCCGGGACACAGATACGCAGTATTTT	CASSLTRDTDTQYF
TRBV12-3/TRBV12-4	once	TRBD1	TRBJ1-2	TGTGCCAGCAGTTCCGGGACAGTCCAAGGCTACACCTTC	CASSSGTVQGYTF
TRBV9	-	-	TRBJ1-2	TGTGCCAGCACCCTGGGGCGCAGAGGGGAGGCCTATGGCTACACCTTC	CASTLGRRGEAYGYTF
TRBV18	-	-	TRBJ1-3	TGTGCCAGCTCACCACCGGCACCCTCTGGAAACACCATATATTTT	CASSPPAPSGNTIYF
TRBV12-3/TRBV12-4	-	TRBD1	TRBJ2-7	TGTGCCAGCAGTTTGACAGGGGACGAGCAGTACTTC	CASSLTGDEQYF
TRBV27	-	TRBD1	TRBJ1-1	TGTGCCAGCAGCCTATCGACAGGGCCCGTGAACACTGAAGCTTTCTTT	CASSLSTGPVNTEAFF
TRBV24-1	-	TRBD1	TRBJ2-3	TGTGCCACCGGTGACAGGGGCTGGACAGATACGCAGTATTTT	CATGDRGWTDTQYF
TRBV5-1	-	TRBD2	TRBJ2-5	TGCGCCAGCAGCTCCCGGACTAGCGGGAGGGGAGAGACCCAGTACTTC	CASSSRTSGRGETQYF
TRBV29-1	-	-	TRBJ1-3	TGCAGCGTTGAAGTGGGGGCCTTTGGAAACACCATATATTTT	CSVEVGAFGNTIYF
TRBV5-4	-	TRBD1	TRBJ1-2	TGTGCCAGCAGCACCGGGACAGGGGGCTCAGGTGGCTACACCTTC	CASSTGTGGSGGYTF
TRBV19	many	TRBD2	TRBJ2-2	TGTGCCAGTAGCGATGGGGGTCCGGGACTAGCAAGGAACACCGGGGAGCTGTTTTTT	CASSDGGPGLARNTGELFF
TRBV30	once	TRBD2	TRBJ2-5	TGTGCCTGGAGACCCGGGGGGGAGACCCAGTACTTC	CAWRPGGETQYF
TRBV15	-	TRBD2	TRBJ2-1	TGTGCCACCAGCAGAGTCCGGGACTACTCCTACAATGAGCAGTTCTTC	CATSRVRDYSYNEQFF
TRBV12-2	-	-	TRBJ2-3	TGTGCAAGTCGCTTAAACGGGGTGGTGGGGGGAGATACGCAGTATTTT	CASRLNGVVGGDTQYF
TRBV10-3	once	TRBD1	TRBJ2-2	TGTGCCATCAGTGAATACGGAACAGGGGACACCGGGGAGCTGTTTTTT	CAISEYGTGDTGELFF
TRBV27	-	-	TRBJ1-6	TGTGCCAGCAGTTTAAACCTCGGACAGAGCTCCTATAATTCACCCCTCCACTTT	CASSLNLGQSSYNSPLHF
TRBV7-9	-	TRBD1	TRBJ1-5	TGTGCCAGCAGCCCCGGGACAGGAGAGAATCAGCCCCAGCATTTT	CASSPGTGENQPQHF
TRBV28	-	-	TRBJ1-5	TGTGCCAGCAGTGGCCCGGGGGAGACCTATCAGCCCCAGCATTTT	CASSGPGETYQPQHF
TRBV2	-	TRBD1	TRBJ2-7	TGTGCCAGCAGTGGGGACAGGCTATCTTACGAGCAGTACTTC	CASSGDRLSYEQYF
TRBV28	once	-	TRBJ1-1	TGTGCCAGCAGTTTTTGGAGCATGAACACTGAAGCTTTCTTT	CASSFWSMNTEAFF
TRBV18	-	TRBD1	TRBJ2-1	TGTGCCAGCTCGTTAGGGACAGGCCAAGATAATGAGCAGTTCTTC	CASSLGTGQDNEQFF
TRBV19	-	TRBD2	TRBJ2-7	TGTGCCAGTAGTATAGCCCCGGGACTAGCGGGGGGGAGGTACGAGCAGTACTTC	CASSIAPGLAGGRYEQYF
TRBV5-8	few	TRBD1	TRBJ1-5	TGTGCCAGCAGCTTGGCAGGGGGCAGCCAGCCCCAGCATTTT	CASSLAGGSQPQHF
TRBV6-4	-	-	TRBJ2-1	TGTGCCAGCAGTGACTCAAGGGGGGGCGCTAGATTCTTC	CASSDSRGGARFF
TRBV24-1	few	TRBD2	TRBJ2-1	TGTGCCACCAGTGAAGGACTAGCGGAAACCGGGAGCGATGAGCAGTTCTTC	CATSEGLAETGSDEQFF
TRBV27	-	TRBD2	TRBJ2-7	TGTGCCAGCAGTTTATCCCGGGAGGTTAAGTACGAGCAGTACTTC	CASSLSREVKYEQYF
TRBV14	-	TRBD2	TRBJ2-1	TGTGCCAGCAGCCTCGTCCCGGGACTAGCGAGAAATGAGCAGTTCTTC	CASSLVPGLARNEQFF
TRBV4-1	-	TRBD2	TRBJ2-3	TGCGCCAGCAGCCAAGTAGGGACTAGCGGGTTGACCACAGATACGCAGTATTTT	CASSQVGTSGLTTDTQYF
TRBV9	once	-	TRBJ1-1	TGTGCCAGCAGCGTAACCCCGATGCAGGGAAACACTGAAGCTTTCTTT	CASSVTPMQGNTEAFF